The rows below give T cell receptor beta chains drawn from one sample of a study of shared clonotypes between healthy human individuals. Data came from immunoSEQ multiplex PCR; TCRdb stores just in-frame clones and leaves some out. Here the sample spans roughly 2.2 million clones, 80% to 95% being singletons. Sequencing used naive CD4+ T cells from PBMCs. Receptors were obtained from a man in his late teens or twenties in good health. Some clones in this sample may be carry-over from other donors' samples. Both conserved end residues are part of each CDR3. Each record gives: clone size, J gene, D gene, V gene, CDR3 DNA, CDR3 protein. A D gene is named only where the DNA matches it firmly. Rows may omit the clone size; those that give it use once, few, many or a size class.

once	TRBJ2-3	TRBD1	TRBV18	TGTGCCAGCTCACCACAGGGGGCCACAGATACGCAGTATTTT	CASSPQGATDTQYF
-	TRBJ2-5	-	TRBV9	TGTGCCAGCAGCCGTGGAGGGGTGATTCCGCAAGAGACCCAGTACTTC	CASSRGGVIPQETQYF
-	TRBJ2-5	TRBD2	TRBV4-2	TGTGCCAGCAGTCCTGGGAGGGCCGGGGAGACCCAGTACTTC	CASSPGRAGETQYF
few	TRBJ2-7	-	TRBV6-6	TGTGCCAGCAGTTTCTCCTACGAGCAGTACTTC	CASSFSYEQYF
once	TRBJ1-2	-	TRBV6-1	TGTGCCAGCAGTCGACCCGGTTATGGCTACACCTTC	CASSRPGYGYTF
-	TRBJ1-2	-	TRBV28	TGTGCCAGCAGAGCACAGGGTTCCCCCTATGGCTACACCTTC	CASRAQGSPYGYTF
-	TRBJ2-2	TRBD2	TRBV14	TGTGCCAGCAGCCAAGTCGCTAGCGGGAGGGGCTACACCGGGGAGCTGTTTTTT	CASSQVASGRGYTGELFF
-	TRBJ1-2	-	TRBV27	TGTGCCAGCAGCCCCCTTGGGCAGCATTTTCTCAACTATGGCTACACCTTC	CASSPLGQHFLNYGYTF
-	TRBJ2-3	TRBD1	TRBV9	TGTGCCAGCAGCGTGGCAGGACAGGGGGCAGATACGCAGTATTTT	CASSVAGQGADTQYF
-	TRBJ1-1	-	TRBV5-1	TGCGCCAGCAGCTTGGCTGGCATGAACACTGAAGCTTTCTTT	CASSLAGMNTEAFF
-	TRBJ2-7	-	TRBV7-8	TGTGCCAGCAGCATAAACTACGAGCAGTACTTC	CASSINYEQYF
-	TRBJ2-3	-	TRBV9	TGTGCCAGCAGCGTAGCTACTAACACAGATACGCAGTATTTT	CASSVATNTDTQYF
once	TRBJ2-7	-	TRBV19	TGTGCCAGTAGTAGAGGCTACGAGCAGTACTTC	CASSRGYEQYF
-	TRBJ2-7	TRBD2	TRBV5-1	TGCGCCAGCAGCGAGACTAGCGGGAGCTACGAGCAGTACTTC	CASSETSGSYEQYF
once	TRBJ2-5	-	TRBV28	TGTGCCAGCAGTCCTCTATCCAGGGGAGCGTGGGAGACCCAGTACTTC	CASSPLSRGAWETQYF
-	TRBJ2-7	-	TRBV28	TGTGCCAGCAGTCGGGCCGAGCAGTACTTC	CASSRAEQYF
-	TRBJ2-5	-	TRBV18	TGTGCCAGCTCAGCGCAACGTGTCCAAGAGACCCAGTACTTC	CASSAQRVQETQYF
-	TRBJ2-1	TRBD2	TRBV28	TGTGCCAGCAGTCTCACTAGCGGGAGGGAGAATGAGCAGTTCTTC	CASSLTSGRENEQFF
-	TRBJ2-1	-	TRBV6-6	TGTGCCAGCAGTTACATCGGGCGGGACGCGGAAATTGAGCAGTTCTTC	CASSYIGRDAEIEQFF
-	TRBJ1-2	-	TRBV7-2	TGTGCCAGCAGCTTAGATAACTATGGCTACACCTTC	CASSLDNYGYTF
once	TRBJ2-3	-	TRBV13	TGTGCCAGCAGCTTAGGCCTTCGGGATACGCAGTATTTT	CASSLGLRDTQYF
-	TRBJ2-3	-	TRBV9	TGTGCCAGCAGCACCCGGGATAGGTCTACGGATACGCAGTATTTT	CASSTRDRSTDTQYF
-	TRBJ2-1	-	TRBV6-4	TGTGCCAGCAGTGACTCGGCGGGTTCCTACAATGAGCAGTTCTTC	CASSDSAGSYNEQFF
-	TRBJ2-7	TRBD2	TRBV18	TGTGCCAGCTCCCGAACTAGCGGGCCTTCCTACGAGCAGTACTTC	CASSRTSGPSYEQYF
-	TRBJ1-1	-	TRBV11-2	TGTGCCAGCAGCTCCCCAAGGGGTATGAACACTGAAGCTTTCTTT	CASSSPRGMNTEAFF
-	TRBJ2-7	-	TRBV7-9	TGTGCCAGCAGCTCAGGAGGCCTATCCCACTACGAGCAGTACTTC	CASSSGGLSHYEQYF
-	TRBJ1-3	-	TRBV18	TGTGCCAGCTCATTGGGCAGGGCGACTGGAAACACCATATATTTT	CASSLGRATGNTIYF
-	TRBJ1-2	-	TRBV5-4	TGTGCCAGCAGCTTGACAGGAGAAACATATGGCTACACCTTC	CASSLTGETYGYTF